Listed below are T cell receptor beta chains from one sample, sequenced in a study of blood T cell repertoires in COVID-19. The table came from immunoSEQ multiplex PCR; TCRdb's copy has only in-frame clones and leaves some out. The table shows some 99,000 clones, with 81% occurring only once. Sequenced material: peripheral blood. These receptors were taken from an elderly woman with acute or convalescent COVID-19. CDR3s include the opening cysteine and the closing phenylalanine or tryptophan. D genes are given only for firm matches. Expanded clones get a size class; other rows say once, few or many, or leave the size out.

cdr3_aa: CASSTRQGANTEAFF; cdr3_nt: TGTGCCAGTAGCACTAGACAGGGGGCGAACACTGAAGCTTTCTTT; clone_size: NA; j_call: TRBJ1-1; v_call: TRBV19; d_call: TRBD1
cdr3_aa: CAWSGTGRDEQYF; cdr3_nt: TGTGCCTGGAGTGGGACAGGGAGGGACGAGCAGTACTTC; clone_size: once; j_call: TRBJ2-7; v_call: TRBV30; d_call: NA
cdr3_aa: CASSLTSGGQETQYF; cdr3_nt: TGCGCCAGCAGCTTGACTAGCGGGGGTCAAGAGACCCAGTACTTC; clone_size: NA; j_call: TRBJ2-5; v_call: TRBV5-1; d_call: TRBD2
cdr3_aa: CASTLLAGYYNEQFF; cdr3_nt: TGCGCCAGCACCCTACTAGCGGGGTATTACAATGAGCAGTTCTTC; clone_size: once; j_call: TRBJ2-1; v_call: TRBV5-1; d_call: TRBD2
cdr3_aa: CASSLVDSRYGYTF; cdr3_nt: TGTGCCAGCAGCTTGGTTGACAGCAGGTATGGCTACACCTTC; clone_size: NA; j_call: TRBJ1-2; v_call: TRBV5-5; d_call: NA
cdr3_aa: CASSQAYDRTYGYTF; cdr3_nt: TGCGCCAGCTCCCAGGCCTACGACAGAACCTATGGCTACACCTTC; clone_size: NA; j_call: TRBJ1-2; v_call: TRBV4-1; d_call: NA
cdr3_aa: CASSQKQGCEQFF; cdr3_nt: TGCGCCAGCAGCCAAAAACAGGGATGCGAGCAGTTCTTC; clone_size: NA; j_call: TRBJ2-1; v_call: TRBV4-3; d_call: NA
cdr3_aa: CASSSGGQETQYF; cdr3_nt: TGTGCCAGCAGCTCCGGGGGACAAGAGACCCAGTACTTC; clone_size: NA; j_call: TRBJ2-5; v_call: TRBV7-2; d_call: NA
cdr3_aa: CASSVGIAGVETQYF; cdr3_nt: TGTGCCAGCAGCGTAGGTATAGCGGGGGTGGAGACCCAGTACTTC; clone_size: many; j_call: TRBJ2-5; v_call: TRBV9; d_call: TRBD2
cdr3_aa: CASSARTSGGAGETQYF; cdr3_nt: TGCGCCAGCAGCGCCCGGACTAGCGGGGGGGCCGGGGAGACCCAGTACTTC; clone_size: NA; j_call: TRBJ2-5; v_call: TRBV5-1; d_call: TRBD2
cdr3_aa: CAWSGTSGGAGELFF; cdr3_nt: TGTGCCTGGAGCGGGACTAGCGGGGGTGCCGGGGAGCTGTTTTTT; clone_size: NA; j_call: TRBJ2-2; v_call: TRBV30; d_call: TRBD2
cdr3_aa: CASSIKSNTEAFF; cdr3_nt: TGTGCCAGCAGCATAAAGAGTAACACTGAAGCTTTCTTT; clone_size: NA; j_call: TRBJ1-1; v_call: TRBV2; d_call: NA
cdr3_aa: CAWSALHGQNEQYF; cdr3_nt: TGTGCCTGGAGTGCCCTCCATGGACAGAACGAGCAGTACTTC; clone_size: NA; j_call: TRBJ2-7; v_call: TRBV30; d_call: NA
cdr3_aa: CASSQELGQRSPSTSEQFF; cdr3_nt: TGTGCCAGCAGCCAAGAGTTGGGACAGCGGTCGCCATCTACAAGTGAGCAGTTCTTC; clone_size: NA; j_call: TRBJ2-1; v_call: TRBV3-1/TRBV3-2; d_call: TRBD1
cdr3_aa: CASSTGADTQYF; cdr3_nt: TGCGCCAGCAGCACAGGGGCAGATACGCAGTATTTT; clone_size: NA; j_call: TRBJ2-3; v_call: TRBV5-1; d_call: TRBD1
cdr3_aa: CASSDRNINQPQHF; cdr3_nt: TGTGCCAGCAGTGATAGAAATATAAACCAGCCCCAGCATTTT; clone_size: NA; j_call: TRBJ1-5; v_call: TRBV2; d_call: NA
cdr3_aa: CASSFKDRTTNEKLFF; cdr3_nt: TGTGCCAGCAGCTTTAAGGACAGGACCACTAATGAAAAACTGTTTTTT; clone_size: NA; j_call: TRBJ1-4; v_call: TRBV5-4; d_call: TRBD1
cdr3_aa: CASSYSSHTGLGQPQHF; cdr3_nt: TGTGCCAGCAGTTACTCGAGCCATACAGGGCTGGGCCAGCCCCAGCATTTT; clone_size: few; j_call: TRBJ1-5; v_call: TRBV6-2/TRBV6-3; d_call: NA
cdr3_aa: CASSQRLAGGELFF; cdr3_nt: TGTGCCAGCAGTCAAAGACTAGCGGGCGGGGAGCTGTTTTTT; clone_size: NA; j_call: TRBJ2-2; v_call: TRBV6-2/TRBV6-3; d_call: TRBD2
cdr3_aa: CASSPRLAGTDTQYF; cdr3_nt: TGTGCCAGTAGCCCAAGACTAGCGGGCACAGATACGCAGTATTTT; clone_size: NA; j_call: TRBJ2-3; v_call: TRBV19; d_call: TRBD2
cdr3_aa: CASSLSGLARNEQFF; cdr3_nt: TGTGCCAGCAGTTTATCGGGGTTAGCGCGGAATGAGCAGTTCTTC; clone_size: NA; j_call: TRBJ2-1; v_call: TRBV27; d_call: NA
cdr3_aa: CASSLERGANTEAFF; cdr3_nt: TGTGCCAGCAGCTTAGAACGGGGGGCGAACACTGAAGCTTTCTTT; clone_size: NA; j_call: TRBJ1-1; v_call: TRBV7-6; d_call: NA
cdr3_aa: CASRLTGRSTEAFF; cdr3_nt: TGTGCCAGCAGATTGACAGGTCGGAGCACTGAAGCTTTCTTT; clone_size: NA; j_call: TRBJ1-1; v_call: TRBV11-2; d_call: NA
cdr3_aa: CASSPRTAPQAFF; cdr3_nt: TGTGCCAGCAGTCCCCGGACAGCTCCCCAAGCTTTCTTT; clone_size: NA; j_call: TRBJ1-1; v_call: TRBV6-2/TRBV6-3; d_call: NA
cdr3_aa: CASSGQGTLNEQFF; cdr3_nt: TGTGCCAGCAGTGGACAGGGTACTTTGAATGAGCAGTTCTTC; clone_size: NA; j_call: TRBJ2-1; v_call: TRBV6-2/TRBV6-3; d_call: TRBD1
cdr3_aa: CASSTGQVEAFF; cdr3_nt: TGTGCCAGCAGTACGGGACAGGTTGAAGCTTTCTTT; clone_size: few; j_call: TRBJ1-1; v_call: TRBV28; d_call: TRBD1
cdr3_aa: CASSRDLGHEAFF; cdr3_nt: TGTGCCAGCAGTCGCGACCTCGGACATGAAGCTTTCTTT; clone_size: NA; j_call: TRBJ1-1; v_call: TRBV2; d_call: NA
cdr3_aa: CASSQGSKMTEAFF; cdr3_nt: TGTGCCAGCAGCCAAGGGAGCAAAATGACTGAAGCTTTCTTT; clone_size: NA; j_call: TRBJ1-1; v_call: TRBV3-1/TRBV3-2; d_call: NA
cdr3_aa: CASSVTRNTEAFF; cdr3_nt: TGTGCCAGCAGCGTTACAAGAAACACTGAAGCTTTCTTT; clone_size: NA; j_call: TRBJ1-1; v_call: TRBV7-8; d_call: NA
cdr3_aa: CASSPEVPGSEAFF; cdr3_nt: TGCGCCAGCAGCCCCGAAGTCCCGGGGTCTGAAGCTTTCTTT; clone_size: NA; j_call: TRBJ1-1; v_call: TRBV5-1; d_call: NA
cdr3_aa: CASSQGQGRLQETQYF; cdr3_nt: TGTGCCAGCAGCCAGGGACAGGGGCGACTCCAAGAGACCCAGTACTTC; clone_size: NA; j_call: TRBJ2-5; v_call: TRBV7-9; d_call: TRBD1
cdr3_aa: CASSSSGTDNYGYTF; cdr3_nt: TGTGCCAGTAGTAGCTCCGGGACTGATAACTATGGCTACACCTTC; clone_size: NA; j_call: TRBJ1-2; v_call: TRBV19; d_call: NA
cdr3_aa: CATSRDLKGANEKLFF; cdr3_nt: TGTGCCACCAGCAGAGATTTGAAGGGGGCTAATGAAAAACTGTTTTTT; clone_size: NA; j_call: TRBJ1-4; v_call: TRBV15; d_call: NA
cdr3_aa: CASSFLRGNTIYF; cdr3_nt: TGTGCCAGCAGCTTCCTGAGGGGAAACACCATATATTTT; clone_size: NA; j_call: TRBJ1-3; v_call: TRBV5-6; d_call: NA
cdr3_aa: CAIGTGSMNTEAFF; cdr3_nt: TGTGCCATCGGGACAGGGTCTATGAACACTGAAGCTTTCTTT; clone_size: few; j_call: TRBJ1-1; v_call: TRBV10-3; d_call: TRBD1
cdr3_aa: CASSAGLAGGSDTQYF; cdr3_nt: TGCGCCAGCAGCGCCGGACTAGCGGGGGGCAGCGATACGCAGTATTTT; clone_size: NA; j_call: TRBJ2-3; v_call: TRBV5-1; d_call: TRBD2
cdr3_aa: CASKPGTGDNSPLHF; cdr3_nt: TGTGCCAGCAAACCCGGGACAGGGGATAATTCACCCCTCCACTTT; clone_size: once; j_call: TRBJ1-6; v_call: TRBV9; d_call: TRBD1
cdr3_aa: CASRSANGGSGVLSFF; cdr3_nt: TGTGCCAGCAGAAGCGCAAATGGTGGGTCAGGGGTCTTGTCTTTCTTT; clone_size: NA; j_call: TRBJ1-1; v_call: TRBV5-5; d_call: NA
cdr3_aa: CASSHDRGRENNQPQHF; cdr3_nt: TGTGCCAGCAGTCATGACAGGGGGCGCGAAAACAATCAGCCCCAGCATTTT; clone_size: few; j_call: TRBJ1-5; v_call: TRBV6-2/TRBV6-3; d_call: TRBD1
cdr3_aa: CASSLGAERITDTQYF; cdr3_nt: TGTGCCAGCAGCTTGGGTGCGGAGCGAATCACAGATACGCAGTATTTT; clone_size: once; j_call: TRBJ2-3; v_call: TRBV5-4; d_call: NA
cdr3_aa: CASSLQGQETQYF; cdr3_nt: TGCGCCAGCAGCTTGCAGGGGCAAGAGACCCAGTACTTC; clone_size: NA; j_call: TRBJ2-5; v_call: TRBV5-1; d_call: NA
cdr3_aa: CASSLGVAGSYNEQFF; cdr3_nt: TGTGCCAGCAGCCTCGGGGTAGCGGGGTCATACAATGAGCAGTTCTTC; clone_size: NA; j_call: TRBJ2-1; v_call: TRBV7-8; d_call: TRBD2
cdr3_aa: CASSSKPGSEQYF; cdr3_nt: TGTGCCAGCAGCTCTAAGCCGGGGAGTGAGCAGTACTTC; clone_size: NA; j_call: TRBJ2-7; v_call: TRBV7-9; d_call: NA
cdr3_aa: CASSLSGAAQPQHF; cdr3_nt: TGTGCCAGCAGCTTGAGCGGGGCGGCTCAGCCCCAGCATTTT; clone_size: NA; j_call: TRBJ1-5; v_call: TRBV5-6; d_call: NA
cdr3_aa: CASSQGGNTEAFF; cdr3_nt: TGTGCCAGCAGCCAGGGGGGGAACACTGAAGCTTTCTTT; clone_size: NA; j_call: TRBJ1-1; v_call: TRBV7-3; d_call: TRBD1
cdr3_aa: CASSSERLNTEAFF; cdr3_nt: TGTGCCAGCAGCTCAGAGCGATTGAACACTGAAGCTTTCTTT; clone_size: NA; j_call: TRBJ1-1; v_call: TRBV5-5; d_call: NA
cdr3_aa: CASSLQGTNEKLFF; cdr3_nt: TGCGCCAGCAGCCTACAGGGGACTAATGAAAAACTGTTTTTT; clone_size: NA; j_call: TRBJ1-4; v_call: TRBV5-1; d_call: TRBD1
cdr3_aa: CASSNRQGYQPQHF; cdr3_nt: TGTGCCAGCAGTAACCGACAAGGCTATCAGCCCCAGCATTTT; clone_size: once; j_call: TRBJ1-5; v_call: TRBV27; d_call: NA
cdr3_aa: CASSAATGSSYEQYF; cdr3_nt: TGTGCCAGCAGCGCCGCGACAGGGAGCTCCTACGAGCAGTACTTC; clone_size: NA; j_call: TRBJ2-7; v_call: TRBV3-1/TRBV3-2; d_call: TRBD1
cdr3_aa: CASNPRGGNQPQHF; cdr3_nt: TGTGCCAGCAACCCCAGGGGTGGCAATCAGCCCCAGCATTTT; clone_size: NA; j_call: TRBJ1-5; v_call: TRBV6-5; d_call: NA
cdr3_aa: CASSLISRGGTEAFF; cdr3_nt: TGTGCCAGCAGCCTGATTTCGAGGGGGGGGACTGAAGCTTTCTTT; clone_size: once; j_call: TRBJ1-1; v_call: TRBV7-8; d_call: NA
cdr3_aa: CASSYGQGPGEYF; cdr3_nt: TGCGCCAGCAGCTACGGACAGGGGCCAGGCGAGTACTTC; clone_size: NA; j_call: TRBJ2-7; v_call: TRBV5-1; d_call: TRBD1
cdr3_aa: CASSPGTGDSTGYTF; cdr3_nt: TGTGCCAGCAGTCCGGGGACAGGGGATTCGACCGGCTACACCTTC; clone_size: NA; j_call: TRBJ1-2; v_call: TRBV28; d_call: TRBD1
cdr3_aa: CASSYSRTEAFF; cdr3_nt: TGTGCCAGCAGTTACTCACGGACTGAAGCTTTCTTT; clone_size: NA; j_call: TRBJ1-1; v_call: TRBV6-2/TRBV6-3; d_call: NA
cdr3_aa: CASSGSGRRADTQYF; cdr3_nt: TGTGCCAGCAGCGGTAGCGGCCGGCGGGCAGATACGCAGTATTTT; clone_size: NA; j_call: TRBJ2-3; v_call: TRBV9; d_call: NA